These 32 T cell receptor beta chains came from one sample sequenced in a study of patients and donors after allogeneic stem cell transplantation. MiXCR, applied by TCRdb to the RT-PCR reads, yields one record per CDR3 protein. The sample shows 920,000 or so distinct CDR3 sequences, over 15% of them seen only once. Specimen: blood, either unsorted or a sorted T cell fraction (not recorded which). Receptors were obtained from a human donor who was either an allogeneic HSCT recipient or a stem cell or donor lymphocyte infusion donor (not recorded which). It is not recorded whose cells these are; they may come from a transplant donor.

This chain connects TRBV7-9 to TRBJ1-2; 7 bases fit TRBD1. The germline CDR1 and CDR2 sequences are SEHNR and FQNEAQ (reference sequence). The V gene end was trimmed by 5 bases and the J gene end by 10 bases; junction bases not matched to a gene: 4. This CDR3 is built from 11 residues. The CDR3 is CASSKDRDYTF. The CDR3 region has the DNA TGTGCCAGCAGCAAAGACAGGGACTACACCTTC. The whole variable domain, filled in from reference TRBV7-9 and TRBJ1-2, reads DTGVSQNPRHKITKRGQNVTFRCDPISEHNRLYWYRQTLGQGPEFLTYFQNEAQLEKSRLLSDRFSAERPKGSFSTLEIQRTEQGDSAMYLCASSKDRDYTFGSGTRLTVV.

The chain carries TRBV6-5 and TRBJ2-1, with TRBD2 matching over 7 bases. The CDR3 spans 11 residues. Looked up from germline, CDR1 is MNHEY and CDR2 is SVGAGI. J lost 8 bases, V lost 8 bases, and 3 bases had no gene match. CDR3 in DNA: TGTGCCAGCGGGAGGGAGTATGAGCAGTTCTTC. It encodes CASGREYEQFF.

The chain carries TRBV12-3 or TRBV12-4 and TRBJ1-1; 7 positions agree with TRBD1. Trimming took 6 bases from V and 1 from J; bases not matched to a gene: 14. This CDR3 region has 17 residues. The CDR3: CASRLHGTASRNTEAFF. The CDR3 coding sequence is TGTGCCAGCAGGCTTCACGGGACAGCGTCTCGGAACACTGAAGCTTTCTTT.

The gene calls are TRBV6-1 and TRBJ2-7; D not certain. Between the trimmed V and J ends, which lost 1 base and 7 bases, there was a span of 8 bases. The CDR3 has 12 residues. The germline gives CDR1 MNHNS, CDR2 SASEGT. CDR3 loop: CASSEEVEEQYF. CDR3 sequence (DNA): TGTGCCAGCAGTGAAGAGGTGGAAGAGCAGTACTTC.

This clonotype was observed a handful of times. The chain has TRBV3-1 and TRBJ2-1; no clear D gene. Germline V CDR1 and CDR2: LGHDT, YNNKEL (reference sequence). V lost 0 bases to trimming and J lost 0 bases, with 3 bases between them. The CDR3 runs to 14 residues. DNA for the CDR3: TGTGCCAGCAGCCAAGATATCTCCTACAATGAGCAGTTCTTC. Protein sequence: CASSQDISYNEQFF.

The rearrangement links TRBV18 to TRBJ2-3, with D perhaps TRBD1 (6 bases). V gave up 2 bases and J gave up 3 bases, with 9 bases separating them. Germline V CDR1 and CDR2: KGHSH, LQKENI. This CDR3 comprises 14 residues. The CDR3 region has the DNA TGTGCCAGCTCACCATCCACAGGGACAGATACGCAGTATTTT. Translation: CASSPSTGTDTQYF.

The chain is built from TRBV13 and TRBJ2-7; 10 bases line up with TRBD1. The CDR3 loop spans 15 amino acids. With V trimmed by 5 bases and J by 5 bases, 9 bases remained unmatched. The germline V gene encodes CDR1 PRHDT and CDR2 FYEKMQ (reference sequence). The CDR3, as DNA: TGTGCCAGCAGCGTCCGGGACAGGGGATCGGACGAGCAGTACTTC. Its translation: CASSVRDRGSDEQYF.

In its sample, this clonotype was seen many times. Sequence at one end of the junction differs from germline and may be a read error. The rearrangement uses TRBV12-3 or TRBV12-4 and TRBJ2-5; no reliable D call. The CDR3 runs to 11 residues. The DNA of the CDR3 is TGTGCCAGCAGTTCTTCCCCGCATTGGTGCTTC. Translated, it gives CASSSSPHWCF.

V and J are TRBV5-1 and TRBJ1-1, with D tentatively TRBD1 (5 bases). Germline lookup yields CDR1 SGHRS and CDR2 YFSETQ. The ends were cut back, 4 bases at V and 3 bases at J, with 16 bases in the middle. This CDR3 has 15 residues. CDR3 DNA: TGCGCCAGCAGCGGGGGGACGGCAGTGGACACTGAAGCTTTCTTT. It is translated as CASSGGTAVDTEAFF.

The V call is TRBV30, the J call TRBJ2-1; 8 bases are shared with TRBD2. The V and J ends lost 4 bases and 6 bases, in that order; junction bases with no gene match: 11. The CDR3 loop spans 15 amino acids. The germline gives CDR1 GTSNPN, CDR2 SVGIG (reference sequence). DNA for the CDR3: TGTGCCTGGATGGGAGACCGGGGGGGCCTCAATGAGCAGTTCTTC. The encoded protein is CAWMGDRGGLNEQFF.

J is TRBJ1-2 and V is TRBV12-3 or TRBV12-4, with TRBD1 matching over 9 bases. Trimming removed 7 bases from V and 6 bases from J; junction bases left unmatched: 6. There are 13 residues in the CDR3. CDR3 amino acids: CASIDRGSDGYTF. CDR3 bases: TGTGCCAGCATAGACAGGGGGTCTGATGGCTACACCTTC.

The sample holds a few counts of this clonotype. The chain is built from TRBV20-1 and TRBJ2-3; 7 bases align to TRBD2. The CDR3 length is 16 residues. Per the germline V gene, CDR1 is DFQATT and CDR2 is SNEGSKA (reference sequence). V was pared by 2 bases and J by 3 bases, with 11 bases of the junction left unmatched. The CDR3 sequence: CSARMGEGLLTDTQYF. As DNA, the CDR3 is TGCAGTGCTAGAATGGGGGAGGGCCTGCTGACAGATACGCAGTATTTT.

The rearrangement uses TRBV14 and TRBJ1-1, with 7 bases lining up with TRBD1. Germline loops: CDR1 SGHDN, CDR2 FVKESK. This CDR3 has 14 amino acids. The trim removed 1 base at V and 11 bases at J, leaving 10 bases unmatched. This CDR3 is CASSQVEGGGRAFF. CDR3 in DNA: TGTGCCAGCAGCCAAGTAGAAGGGGGCGGAAGGGCTTTCTTT.

In this sample, this clonotype turned up a few times. The chain carries TRBV7-7 and TRBJ2-3; D not certain. The CDR3 loop spans 14 amino acids. Germline V gene lookup returns CDR1 SSHAT and CDR2 FNYEAQ (reference sequence). Trimming took 5 bases from V and 2 from J, leaving 11 bases between them. The CDR3 sequence is CASSPTTITDTQYF. CDR3 DNA sequence: TGTGCCAGCAGCCCCACAACCATCACAGATACGCAGTATTTT.

The chain is built from TRBV6-1 and TRBJ2-7, with 10 bases aligning to TRBD2. The length of the CDR3 is 14 residues. Per the germline V gene, CDR1 is MNHNS and CDR2 is SASEGT. V was clipped by 4 bases and J by 6 bases; unmatched bases: 6. This CDR3 is CASSGGAGGLEQYF. The CDR3 DNA reads TGTGCCAGCAGTGGGGGAGCGGGGGGGCTCGAGCAGTACTTC.

In this sample, this clonotype turned up a few times. The chain joins TRBV4-3 to TRBJ2-1; the D gene is possibly TRBD2 (5 bases). CDR1 is LGHNA, CDR2 YSLEER, per germline. Trimming shortened V by 1 base and J by 4 bases, and 14 bases separated the two germline ends. The CDR3 has 16 amino acids. The CDR3 DNA follows: TGCGCCAGCAGCCAAGCTGGGCGGGCTGGATACAATGAGCAGTTCTTC. Its protein product is CASSQAGRAGYNEQFF.

The rearrangement links TRBV11-2 to TRBJ2-7, with D possibly being TRBD1 (5 bases). The V and J ends lost 5 bases and 2 bases respectively, with 13 bases between them. Looked up from germline, CDR1 is SGHAT and CDR2 is FQNNGV. This CDR3 contains 14 residues. For the CDR3, the DNA is TGTGCCAGCAGCCCCCGACAGAACCCCTACGAGCAGTACTTC. This sequence encodes CASSPRQNPYEQYF.

This sequence joins TRBV20-1 and TRBJ2-7, with D possibly matching TRBD2 (6 bases). The length of the CDR3 is 15 residues. V lost 6 bases and J lost 2, with 20 bases in between. Germline V gene lookup returns CDR1 DFQATT and CDR2 SNEGSKA (reference sequence). The CDR3 DNA follows: TGCAGTGCCACCCTACAGGAGCGGGTAGCCTACGAGCAGTACTTC. This translates into CSATLQERVAYEQYF.

The chain's CDR3 is CATSRDQGINEKLFF. For the CDR3, the DNA is TGTGCCACCAGCAGAGATCAGGGGATTAATGAAAAACTGTTTTTT. This chain uses TRBV15 with TRBJ1-4; a possible D gene is TRBD1 (6 bases). The CDR3 is made up of 15 amino acids. Germline CDR1 LNHNV, CDR2 YYDKDF (reference sequence). V was pared by 0 bases and J by 4 bases, with 9 bases between.

This clonotype was recorded many times. The chain joins TRBV10-3 to TRBJ1-2; D gene unclear. This CDR3 is built from 13 residues. With 0 bases removed from V and 2 bases from J, the gap between germline ends came to 4 bases. The germline V gene has CDR1 ENHRY and CDR2 SYGVKD. The CDR3 sequence is CAISESPNYGYTF. The CDR3 nucleotides read TGTGCCATCAGTGAGTCCCCAAACTATGGCTACACCTTC.

The chain combines TRBV4-1 with TRBJ1-1; D gene unclear. The V end was cut by 6 bases, the J end by 1 base, with 15 bases between. This CDR3 comprises 15 residues. Germline V gene lookup returns CDR1 MGHRA and CDR2 YSYEKL. The CDR3 nucleotides are TGCGCCAGCAGATCCGGTCCCCCGGGGAACACTGAAGCTTTCTTT. As protein: CASRSGPPGNTEAFF.

Only a few counts were recorded for this clonotype. This chain connects TRBV5-6 to TRBJ2-1, with TRBD1 matching 7 bases. J lost 4 bases, V lost 4 bases, and 5 bases had no gene match. The CDR3 has 14 amino acids. Germline CDR1 SGHDT, CDR2 YYEEEE. CDR3 region: CASSPVTGYNEQFF. The CDR3, as DNA: TGTGCCAGCAGCCCAGTGACAGGGTACAATGAGCAGTTCTTC. The complete variable domain, with remaining parts taken from reference TRBV5-6 and TRBJ2-1, reads DAGVTQSPTHLIKTRGQQVTLRCSPKSGHDTVSWYQQALGQGPQFIFQYYEEEERQRGNFPDRFSGHQFPNYSSELNVNALLLGDSALYLCASSPVTGYNEQFFGPGTRLTVL.

The chain has TRBV5-1 and TRBJ1-2; possibly TRBD1 for D (5 bases). This CDR3 contains 15 residues. The V end was cut by 2 bases, the J end by 0 bases, with 11 bases between. In germline, CDR1 is SGHRS, CDR2 YFSETQ. The CDR3 sequence is CASSFGGAANYGYTF. The CDR3 coding sequence is TGCGCCAGCAGCTTCGGAGGGGCAGCTAACTATGGCTACACCTTC.

The genes are TRBV12-3 or TRBV12-4 and TRBJ1-2; D gene uncertain. CDR3 length: 15 residues. Trimming took off 0 bases at V and 8 bases at J, with 16 bases between the two ends. The CDR3 DNA reads TGTGCCAGCAGTTTAGCTGGAGGGAAATCAGGCGGCTACACCTTC. It codes for CASSLAGGKSGGYTF.

The table lists this clonotype with many counts. The V and J genes are TRBV5-1 and TRBJ1-5; TRBD1 matches at 8 bases. Trimming at V came to 0 bases and at J to 6 bases, leaving 2 bases not matched to a gene. In germline, CDR1 is SGHRS, CDR2 YFSETQ. The CDR3 consists of 14 residues. CDR3 in DNA: TGCGCCAGCAGCTTGGCGACAGGGGCTCAGCCCCAGCATTTT. Translation: CASSLATGAQPQHF.

This clonotype was picked up many times. The chain recombines TRBV12-3 or TRBV12-4 with TRBJ2-1; maybe TRBD2 (5 bases). This CDR3 region has 13 residues. Between the trimmed V and J ends, which lost 3 bases and 3 bases, there was a span of 6 bases. The CDR3 here is CASSLRVYNEQFF. The DNA of the CDR3 is TGTGCCAGCAGTTTGAGGGTCTACAATGAGCAGTTCTTC.

This sequence joins TRBV5-1 and TRBJ2-5; 8 nucleotides match TRBD1. The CDR3 totals 14 residues. Germline CDR1 reads SGHRS; CDR2 reads YFSETQ. Trimming cost V 7 bases and J 5 bases; bases outside gene matches: 10. CDR3 residues: CASGPQGAGETQYF. DNA for the CDR3: TGCGCCAGCGGGCCTCAGGGGGCAGGGGAGACCCAGTACTTC.

This clonotype has only a few counts. This chain links TRBV5-1 with TRBJ2-5; maybe TRBD1 (5 bases). The ends were cut back, 0 bases at V and 1 base at J, with 13 bases in the middle. This CDR3 comprises 16 residues. The germline V gene has CDR1 SGHRS and CDR2 YFSETQ. In nucleotides, the CDR3 is TGCGCCAGCAGCTTGGGGGGCGCAGGGTTCCAAGAGACCCAGTACTTC. Translated, it gives CASSLGGAGFQETQYF.

The sample holds many counts of this clonotype. The chain links TRBV2 to TRBJ1-1; perhaps TRBD1 as D (5 bases). Trimming pared 6 bases from V and 4 bases from J, leaving 12 bases between. CDR1 and CDR2 (germline): SNHLY, FYNNEI. CDR3 length: 13 amino acids. The CDR3 loop reads CASRGPGSTEAFF. CDR3 coding DNA: TGTGCCAGCAGGGGGCCCGGTAGCACTGAAGCTTTCTTT.

This rearrangement joins TRBV4-2 to TRBJ2-1; TRBD2 matches 8 bases. CDR1 and CDR2 from the germline V gene are LGHNA and YNFKEQ. The CDR3 is made up of 13 amino acids. Trimming took 3 bases from V and 6 from J; bases not matched to a gene: 1. CDR3 coding DNA: TGTGCCAGCAGCCACAGCGGGGGCAATGAGCAGTTCTTC. The encoded protein is CASSHSGGNEQFF.

The chain is built from TRBV29-1 and TRBJ2-2, with 7 bases identical to TRBD2. Germline CDR1 and CDR2: SQVTM and ANQGSEA. The junction had 1 base not matched to a gene; V was cut back by 2 bases and J by 1 base. This CDR3 is built from 14 residues. CDR3 in amino acids: CSVESSGNTGELFF. CDR3 nucleotides: TGCAGCGTTGAATCTAGCGGGAACACCGGGGAGCTGTTTTTT.

V and J are TRBV7-8 and TRBJ2-1; 13 bases map to TRBD2. Germline V lookup: CDR1 SGHVS, CDR2 FQNEAQ. This CDR3 spans 16 amino acids. Trimming cost V 3 bases and J 9 bases; bases outside gene matches: 8. CDR3 sequence (DNA): TGTGCCAGCAGCTTCACTACTAGCGGGGGGGCTCCTGAGCAGTTCTTC. Its translation: CASSFTTSGGAPEQFF.